The present T cell receptor (beta chain) was sequenced within a study of blood T cell repertoires in COVID-19. Study details: Both acute and convalescent COVID-19 samples were obtained from the United States, Italy and Spain. In each case, the material was cDNA or gDNA derived from T cells, B-cell-depleted T cells, or PBMCs.

V shed 5 bases and J 8 bases; nucleotides not matched to a gene: 6. The CDR3 runs to 14 residues. The germline CDR1 and CDR2 sequences are MDHEN and SYDVKM. Authors' analysis steps: For nucleated cells, counts were estimated from reference gene primer amplification. Sequencing was performed with immunoSEQ multiplex PCR; in TCRdb, only in-frame clones are kept and a portion is missing. V, J and clone size are those of that table, while D and trimming were read from the DNA. The sample shows around 160,000 clones, 85% of them seen only once. The sequence derives from a woman in her 40s with active or convalescent COVID-19. This sequence joins TRBV28 and TRBJ1-4, with 9 bases that match TRBD1. Source material: peripheral blood. The CDR3 sequence is CASSGGQGREKLFF. In DNA, the CDR3 is TGTGCCAGCAGTGGGGGACAGGGTCGAGAAAAACTGTTTTTT. Variable domain in full (rest from reference TRBV28 and TRBJ1-4): DVKVTQSSRYLVKRTGEKVFLECVQDMDHENMFWYRQDPGLGLRLIYFSYDVKMKEKGDIPEGYSVSREKKERFSLILESASTNQTSMYLCASSGGQGREKLFFGSGTQLSVL.